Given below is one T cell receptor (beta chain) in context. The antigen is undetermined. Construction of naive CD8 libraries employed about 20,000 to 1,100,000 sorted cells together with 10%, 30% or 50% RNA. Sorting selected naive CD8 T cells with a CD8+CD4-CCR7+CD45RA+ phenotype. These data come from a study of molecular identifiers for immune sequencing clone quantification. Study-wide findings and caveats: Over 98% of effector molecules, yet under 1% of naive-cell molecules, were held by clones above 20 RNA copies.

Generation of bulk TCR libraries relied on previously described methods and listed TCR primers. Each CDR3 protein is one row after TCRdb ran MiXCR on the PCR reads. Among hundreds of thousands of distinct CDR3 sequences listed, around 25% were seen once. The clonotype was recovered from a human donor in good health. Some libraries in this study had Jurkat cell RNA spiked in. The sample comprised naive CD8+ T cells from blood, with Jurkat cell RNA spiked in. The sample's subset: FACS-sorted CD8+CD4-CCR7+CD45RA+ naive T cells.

CDR3 DNA: TGCGCCACCGGGGTAGGGGGCCCCTACGAGCAGTACTTC. Amino acids: CATGVGGPYEQYF. The chain recombines TRBV10-2 with TRBJ2-7, with 7 bases aligning to TRBD1. CDR1 WSHSY and CDR2 SAAADI come from the germline V gene. The CDR3 has 13 amino acids. J was trimmed by 2 bases and V by 10 bases; bases with no gene match: 8.